This T cell receptor beta chain was profiled in a study of T-cell memory formation after mild COVID-19. Whole-study context: TCR clusters mostly belonged to single donors.

Details on this clonotype: Its antigen is still unknown.

With constant-segment primers, 5'RACE yielded cDNA libraries of TCR alpha and TCR beta that carried sample barcodes and UMIs. TCRdb used MiXCR to reprocess the 5' RACE reads, holding one entry per CDR3 protein. Among over 150,000 distinct CDR3 sequences listed, 10% to 15% were seen once. Study-wide findings and caveats: Researchers could not confirm that second-wave clones peaking on day 37 targeted SARS-CoV-2. Clones shrinking between day 15 and 85 showed a balanced CD4/CD8 split, and those that grew later tilted toward CD4+.

This CDR3 has 14 residues. Trimming cost V 2 bases and J 3 bases; bases outside gene matches: 3. Germline V CDR1 and CDR2: KGHSH, LQKENI. The origin of this receptor is a man aged 18 to 29 who had mild COVID-19 (a few samples of this study predate the infection). Cell type and time point are not known. The chain employs TRBV18 and TRBJ2-5, with 7 bases lining up with TRBD1. Input material: PBMCs or a T cell subset sorted from them (not recorded which). CDR3 in amino acids: CASSPAGQEETQYF. CDR3 DNA sequence: TGTGCCAGCTCACCAGCAGGACAGGAAGAGACCCAGTACTTC.